This TCR beta chain was documented in a study of cytomegalovirus exposure and HLA in healthy donors. Study-level results: A reported reduction in N-insertions relative to the roughly 700-donor mean was seen in an Asian-associated ancestry cluster in a later analysis.

Points on this clone: Its antigen is as yet unknown.

The PCR employed 60 Vbeta primers together with 13 Jbeta primers. Sequencing was performed with immunoSEQ multiplex PCR; in TCRdb, only in-frame clones are kept and a portion is missing. Here the sample spans about 130,000 clones, about 10% being singletons. Sequences were obtained from PBMCs. The clonotype comes from a woman aged 18-35 years in good health and CMV-seropositive.

CDR3 residues: CASIPPGVNYGYTF. In nucleotides, the CDR3 is TGTGCCAGCATCCCCCCGGGAGTAAACTATGGCTACACCTTC. The chain is built from TRBV28 and TRBJ1-2, with unresolved D. CDR3 length: 14 residues. The germline V gene has CDR1 MDHEN and CDR2 SYDVKM. Trimming pared 7 bases from V and 2 bases from J, leaving 14 bases between.